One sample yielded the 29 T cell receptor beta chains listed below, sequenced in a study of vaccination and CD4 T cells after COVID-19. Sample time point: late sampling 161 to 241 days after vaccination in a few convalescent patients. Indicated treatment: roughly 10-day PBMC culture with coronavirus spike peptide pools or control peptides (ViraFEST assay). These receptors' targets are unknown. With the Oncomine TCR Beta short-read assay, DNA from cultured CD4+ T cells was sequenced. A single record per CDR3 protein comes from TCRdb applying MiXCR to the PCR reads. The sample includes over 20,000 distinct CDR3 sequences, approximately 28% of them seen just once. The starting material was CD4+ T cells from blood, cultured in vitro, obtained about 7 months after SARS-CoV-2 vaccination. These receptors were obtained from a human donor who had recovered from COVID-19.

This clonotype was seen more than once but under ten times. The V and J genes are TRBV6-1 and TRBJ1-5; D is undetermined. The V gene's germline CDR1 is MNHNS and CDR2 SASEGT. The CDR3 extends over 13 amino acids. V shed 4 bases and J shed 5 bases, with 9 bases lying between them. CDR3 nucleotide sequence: TGTGCCAGCAGTGTCACGAGAGATCAGCCCCAGCATTTT. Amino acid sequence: CASSVTRDQPQHF.

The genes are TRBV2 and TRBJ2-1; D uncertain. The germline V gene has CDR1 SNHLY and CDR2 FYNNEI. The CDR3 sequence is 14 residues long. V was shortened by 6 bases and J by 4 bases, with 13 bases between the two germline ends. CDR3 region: CASSNNRVYNEQFF. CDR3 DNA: TGTGCCAGCAGCAATAATAGGGTTTACAATGAGCAGTTCTTC. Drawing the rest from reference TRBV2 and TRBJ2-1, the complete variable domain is EPEVTQTPSHQVTQMGQEVILRCVPISNHLYFYWYRQILGQKVEFLVSFYNNEISEKSEIFDDQFSVERPDGSNFTLKIRSTKLEDSAMYFCASSNNRVYNEQFFGPGTRLTVL.

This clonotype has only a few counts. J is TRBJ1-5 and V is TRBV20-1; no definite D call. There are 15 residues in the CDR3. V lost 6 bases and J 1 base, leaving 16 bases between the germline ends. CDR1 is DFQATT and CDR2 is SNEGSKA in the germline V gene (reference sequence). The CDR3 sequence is CSARQDQRSNQPQHF. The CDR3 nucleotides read TGCAGTGCGAGGCAGGATCAGAGGAGCAATCAGCCCCAGCATTTT.

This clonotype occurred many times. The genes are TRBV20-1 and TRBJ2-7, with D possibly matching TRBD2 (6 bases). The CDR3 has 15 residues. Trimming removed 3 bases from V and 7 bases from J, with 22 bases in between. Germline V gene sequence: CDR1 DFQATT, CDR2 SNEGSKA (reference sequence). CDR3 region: CSARGRTENYGEQYF. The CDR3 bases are TGCAGTGCTAGGGGGAGGACGGAGAATTACGGGGAGCAGTACTTC.

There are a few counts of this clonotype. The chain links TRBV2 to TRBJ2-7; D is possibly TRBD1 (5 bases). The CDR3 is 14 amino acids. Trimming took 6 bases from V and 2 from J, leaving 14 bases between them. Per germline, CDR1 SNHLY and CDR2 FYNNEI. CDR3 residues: CASSPDSLTYEQYF. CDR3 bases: TGTGCCAGCAGCCCAGACAGCCTAACCTACGAGCAGTACTTC.

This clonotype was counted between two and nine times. The CDR3 here is CSARMGGTRANEQFF. The CDR3 region has the DNA TGCAGTGCTAGAATGGGTGGGACCAGGGCTAATGAGCAGTTCTTC. The rearrangement links TRBV20-1 to TRBJ2-1; D assignment may be TRBD1 or TRBD2 (5 bases each). From germline, CDR1 is DFQATT and CDR2 SNEGSKA (reference sequence). The CDR3 runs to 15 residues. V lost 2 bases and J lost 7, with 18 bases in between.

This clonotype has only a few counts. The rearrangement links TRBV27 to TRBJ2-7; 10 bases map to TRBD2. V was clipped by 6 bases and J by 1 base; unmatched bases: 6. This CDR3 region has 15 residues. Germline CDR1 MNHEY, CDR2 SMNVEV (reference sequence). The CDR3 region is CASRDRLAGSYEQYF. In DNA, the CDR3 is TGTGCCAGCAGAGACCGACTAGCGGGTTCCTACGAGCAGTACTTC.

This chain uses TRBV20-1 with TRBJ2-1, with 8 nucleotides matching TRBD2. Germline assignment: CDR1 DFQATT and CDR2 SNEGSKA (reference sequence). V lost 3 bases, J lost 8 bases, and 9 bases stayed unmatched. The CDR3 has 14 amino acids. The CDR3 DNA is TGCAGTGCTAGTTTGGGACTAGGGTTGGATGAGCAGTTCTTC. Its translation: CSASLGLGLDEQFF.

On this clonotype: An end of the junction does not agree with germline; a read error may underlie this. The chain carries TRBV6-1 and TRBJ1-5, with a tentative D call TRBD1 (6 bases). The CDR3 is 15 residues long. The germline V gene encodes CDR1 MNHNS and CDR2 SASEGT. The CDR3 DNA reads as TGTGCCCTATCCCCATGGACAGTTAGCAATCAGCTCCAGCATTTT. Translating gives CALSPWTVSNQLQHF.

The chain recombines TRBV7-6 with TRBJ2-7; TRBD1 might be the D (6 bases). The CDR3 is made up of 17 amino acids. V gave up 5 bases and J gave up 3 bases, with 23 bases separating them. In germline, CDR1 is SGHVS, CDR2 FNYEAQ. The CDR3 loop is CASSHMGNKGVYYEQYF. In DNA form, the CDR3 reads TGTGCCAGCAGCCATATGGGCAACAAGGGGGTTTACTACGAGCAGTACTTC.

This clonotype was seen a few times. CDR3 bases: TGTGCCAGCAGCTTTAAGGGTCGTCAGCCCCAGCATTTT. Amino acid sequence: CASSFKGRQPQHF. This sequence joins TRBV7-8 and TRBJ1-5, with unresolved D. Trimming shortened V by 3 bases and J by 6 bases, and 9 bases separated the two germline ends. The CDR3 consists of 13 residues. Germline V lookup: CDR1 SGHVS, CDR2 FQNEAQ.

The CDR3 region is CASSHFGHQETQYF. The CDR3 DNA is TGTGCCAGTTCTCACTTCGGACACCAAGAGACCCAGTACTTC. The chain combines TRBV19 with TRBJ2-5, with D uncertain. The germline V gene has CDR1 LNHDA and CDR2 SQIVND (reference sequence). The germline V and J ends were trimmed by 8 bases and 0 bases, with 13 bases remaining between them. The CDR3 length is 14 residues.

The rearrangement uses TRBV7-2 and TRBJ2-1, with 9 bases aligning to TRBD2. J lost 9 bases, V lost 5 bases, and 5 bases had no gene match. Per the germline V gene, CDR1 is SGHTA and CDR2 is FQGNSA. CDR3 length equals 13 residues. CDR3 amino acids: CASSEGLAFEQFF. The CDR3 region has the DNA TGTGCCAGCAGCGAAGGACTAGCGTTTGAGCAGTTCTTC.

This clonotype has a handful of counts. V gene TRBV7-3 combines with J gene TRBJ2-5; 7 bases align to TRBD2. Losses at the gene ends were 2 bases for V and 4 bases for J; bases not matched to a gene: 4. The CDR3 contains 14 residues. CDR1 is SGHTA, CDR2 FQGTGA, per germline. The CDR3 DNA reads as TGTGCCAGCAGCTTAGGCGGGAGCGGAGAGACCCAGTACTTC. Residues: CASSLGGSGETQYF.

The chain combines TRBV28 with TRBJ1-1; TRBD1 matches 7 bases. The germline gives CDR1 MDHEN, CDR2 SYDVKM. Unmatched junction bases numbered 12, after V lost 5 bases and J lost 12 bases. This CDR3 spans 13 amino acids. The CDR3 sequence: CASSLRQGGRTFF. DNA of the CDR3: TGTGCCAGCAGTCTCAGACAGGGAGGTCGGACTTTCTTT.

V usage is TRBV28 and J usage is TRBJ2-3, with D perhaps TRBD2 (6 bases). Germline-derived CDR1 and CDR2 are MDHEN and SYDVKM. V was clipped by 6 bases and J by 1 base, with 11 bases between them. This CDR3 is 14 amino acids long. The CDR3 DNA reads TGTGCCAGCAGGTGGGGGGAAGGCACAGATACGCAGTATTTT. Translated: CASRWGEGTDTQYF.

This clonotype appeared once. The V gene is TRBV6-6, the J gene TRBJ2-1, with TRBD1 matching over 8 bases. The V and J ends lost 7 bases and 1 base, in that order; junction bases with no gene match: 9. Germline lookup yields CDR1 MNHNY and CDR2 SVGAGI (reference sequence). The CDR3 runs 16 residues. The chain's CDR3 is CASTETGARSYNEQFF. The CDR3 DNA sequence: TGTGCCAGCACCGAGACAGGGGCCCGATCCTACAATGAGCAGTTCTTC.

The CDR3 protein is CASSYTPGQGGETQYF. CDR3 bases: TGTGCCAGCAGTTACACACCGGGACAGGGAGGAGAGACCCAGTACTTC. The V and J genes are TRBV6-5 and TRBJ2-5; TRBD1 matches 9 bases. CDR1 is MNHEY and CDR2 is SVGAGI in the germline V gene. The CDR3 has 16 residues. Losses at the gene ends were 2 bases for V and 4 bases for J; bases not matched to a gene: 8.

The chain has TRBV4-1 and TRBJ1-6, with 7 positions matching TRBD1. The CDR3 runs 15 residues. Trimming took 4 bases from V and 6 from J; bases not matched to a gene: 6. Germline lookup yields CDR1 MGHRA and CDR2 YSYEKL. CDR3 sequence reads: CASSRTGDGNSPLHF. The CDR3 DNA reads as TGCGCCAGCAGCCGAACAGGGGACGGTAATTCACCCCTCCACTTT.

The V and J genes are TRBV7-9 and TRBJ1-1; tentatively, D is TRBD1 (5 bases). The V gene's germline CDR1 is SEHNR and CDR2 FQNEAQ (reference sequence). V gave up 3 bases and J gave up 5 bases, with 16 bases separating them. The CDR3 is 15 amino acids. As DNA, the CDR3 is TGTGCCAGCAGCTTCAGTCCCGGGGGGGGTACTGAAGCTTTCTTT. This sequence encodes CASSFSPGGGTEAFF.

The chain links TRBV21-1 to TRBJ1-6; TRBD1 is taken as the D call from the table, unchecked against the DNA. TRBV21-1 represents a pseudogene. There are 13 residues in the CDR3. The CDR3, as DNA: TGTGCCACCCTAGGGGTTGGGAATTCACCCCTCCACTTT. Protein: CATLGVGNSPLHF.

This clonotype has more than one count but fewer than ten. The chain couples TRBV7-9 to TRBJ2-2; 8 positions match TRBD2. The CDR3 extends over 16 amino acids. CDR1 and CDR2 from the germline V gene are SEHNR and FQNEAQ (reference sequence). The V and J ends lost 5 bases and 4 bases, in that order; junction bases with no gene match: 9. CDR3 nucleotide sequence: TGTGCCAGCAGCATGACTCCCGGGACTAGCACCGGGGAGCTGTTTTTT. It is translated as CASSMTPGTSTGELFF.

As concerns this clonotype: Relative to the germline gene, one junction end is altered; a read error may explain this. The CDR3 sequence: CSARVAGQNIQYF. In nucleotides, the CDR3 is TGCAGTGCCAGAGTAGCGGGACAAAACATTCAGTACTTC. This chain joins TRBV20-1 and TRBJ2-4; TRBD2 matches 8 bases. Germline-derived CDR1 and CDR2 are DFQATT and SNEGSKA (reference sequence). The CDR3 has 13 residues.

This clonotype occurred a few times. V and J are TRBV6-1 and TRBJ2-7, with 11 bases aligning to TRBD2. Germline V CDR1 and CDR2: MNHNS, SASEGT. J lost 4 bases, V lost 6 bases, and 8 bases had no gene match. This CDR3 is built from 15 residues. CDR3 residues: CASSRTSGSGYEQYF. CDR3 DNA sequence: TGTGCCAGCAGCCGAACTAGCGGGAGCGGGTACGAGCAGTACTTC.

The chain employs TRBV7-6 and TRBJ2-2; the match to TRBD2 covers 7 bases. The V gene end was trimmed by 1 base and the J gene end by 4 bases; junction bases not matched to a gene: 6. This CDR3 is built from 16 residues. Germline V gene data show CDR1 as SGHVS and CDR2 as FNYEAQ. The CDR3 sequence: CASSLVPAGTTGELFF. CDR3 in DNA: TGTGCCAGCAGCTTAGTTCCAGCGGGAACCACCGGGGAGCTGTTTTTT.

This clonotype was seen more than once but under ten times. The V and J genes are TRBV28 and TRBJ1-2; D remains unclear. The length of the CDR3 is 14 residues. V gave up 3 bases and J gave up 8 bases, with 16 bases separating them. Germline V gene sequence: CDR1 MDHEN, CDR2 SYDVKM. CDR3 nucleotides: TGTGCCAGCAGTTTCGAGATCTCTGGAGGGGGCTACACCTTC. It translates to CASSFEISGGGYTF.

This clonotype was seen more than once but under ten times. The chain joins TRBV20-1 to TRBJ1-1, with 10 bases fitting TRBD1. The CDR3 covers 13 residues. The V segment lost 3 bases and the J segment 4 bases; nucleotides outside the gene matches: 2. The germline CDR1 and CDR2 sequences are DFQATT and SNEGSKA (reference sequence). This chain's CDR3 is CSASGTGVTEAFF. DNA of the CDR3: TGCAGTGCTAGCGGGACAGGGGTCACTGAAGCTTTCTTT.

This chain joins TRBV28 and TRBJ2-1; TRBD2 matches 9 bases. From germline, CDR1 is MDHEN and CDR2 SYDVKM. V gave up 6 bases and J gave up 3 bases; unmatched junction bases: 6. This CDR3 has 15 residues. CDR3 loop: CASRIAGVGYNEQFF. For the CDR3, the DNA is TGTGCCAGCAGAATAGCGGGAGTGGGCTACAATGAGCAGTTCTTC.

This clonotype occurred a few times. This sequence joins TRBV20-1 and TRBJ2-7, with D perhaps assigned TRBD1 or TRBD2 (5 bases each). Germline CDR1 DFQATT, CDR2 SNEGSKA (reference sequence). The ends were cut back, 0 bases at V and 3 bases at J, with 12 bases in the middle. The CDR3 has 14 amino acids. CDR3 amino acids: CSAREGDGRYEQYF. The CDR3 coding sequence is TGCAGTGCTAGAGAGGGGGACGGTCGCTACGAGCAGTACTTC.